This T cell receptor beta chain was obtained from a study of blood T cell repertoires in COVID-19. This clone was found once. The CDR3 is made up of 12 amino acids. V lost 7 bases, J lost 6 bases, and 12 bases lay in between. Generated by immunoSEQ multiplex PCR, the TCRdb table keeps only in-frame clones and is missing some. The sample comprises about 100,000 clones, more than 70% of which are singletons, and 9.5% to 15% rests with the top ten. The sequenced sample consisted of peripheral blood. The receptor comes from a human donor in a cohort sampled during active COVID-19. The chain joins TRBV12-3 or TRBV12-4 to TRBJ1-1, with D tentatively TRBD1 (5 bases). The CDR3 DNA follows: TGTGCCAGCATCCGCGGGGGGTCTGAAGCTTTCTTT. Translation gives CASIRGGSEAFF.